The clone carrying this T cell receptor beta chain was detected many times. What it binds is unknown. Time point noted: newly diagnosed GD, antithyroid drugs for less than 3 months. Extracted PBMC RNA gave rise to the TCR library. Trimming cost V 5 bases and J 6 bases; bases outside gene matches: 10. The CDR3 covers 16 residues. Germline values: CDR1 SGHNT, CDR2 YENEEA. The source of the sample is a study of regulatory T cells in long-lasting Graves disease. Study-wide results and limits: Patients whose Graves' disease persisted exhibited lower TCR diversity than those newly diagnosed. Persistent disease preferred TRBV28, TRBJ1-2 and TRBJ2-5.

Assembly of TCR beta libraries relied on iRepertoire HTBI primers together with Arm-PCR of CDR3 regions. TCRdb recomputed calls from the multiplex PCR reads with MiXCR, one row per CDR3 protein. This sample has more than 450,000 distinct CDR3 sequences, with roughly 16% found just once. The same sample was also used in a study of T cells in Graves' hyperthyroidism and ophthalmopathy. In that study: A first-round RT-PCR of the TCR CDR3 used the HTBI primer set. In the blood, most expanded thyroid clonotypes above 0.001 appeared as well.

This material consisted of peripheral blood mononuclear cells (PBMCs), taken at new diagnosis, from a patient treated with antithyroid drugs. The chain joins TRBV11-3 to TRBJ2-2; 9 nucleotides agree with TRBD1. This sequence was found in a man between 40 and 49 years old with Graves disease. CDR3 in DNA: TGTGCCAGCAGCCTAACCGGGACAGGGAAGGCCGGGGAGCTGTTTTTT. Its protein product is CASSLTGTGKAGELFF.